The text below deals with one T cell receptor beta chain. Naive CD8 cells, CD45RO-negative and positively selected for CCR7, excluded terminally differentiated effector memory CD45RA+ cells. The data stem from a study of shared clonotypes between healthy human individuals. About 30,000 T cell genomes, or approximately 190 ng DNA, went into the sorted-subset replicate PCRs. Methods used by the authors: There were no quality scores in the junction-only immunoSEQ sequences, so filtering differed. Method: immunoSEQ multiplex PCR; TCRdb's copy keeps in-frame clones and lacks some. The V and J calls and clone size were taken over from that table, and D and trimming were inferred from the DNA. The data hold more than 2 million clones, with approximately 94% observed a single time. Input material: naive CD8+ T cells sorted from blood. The TCR sequence derives from a man between 18 and 35 years old in good health.

The CDR3 spells CASSYELGNPQHF. In DNA, the CDR3 is TGTGCCAGCAGTTACGAGTTGGGTAACCCCCAGCATTTT. This chain connects TRBV6-5 to TRBJ1-5; D not resolved. CDR3 length: 13 amino acids. Germline CDR1 MNHEY, CDR2 SVGAGI. V was cut by 2 bases and J by 10 bases, with 12 bases left in between.